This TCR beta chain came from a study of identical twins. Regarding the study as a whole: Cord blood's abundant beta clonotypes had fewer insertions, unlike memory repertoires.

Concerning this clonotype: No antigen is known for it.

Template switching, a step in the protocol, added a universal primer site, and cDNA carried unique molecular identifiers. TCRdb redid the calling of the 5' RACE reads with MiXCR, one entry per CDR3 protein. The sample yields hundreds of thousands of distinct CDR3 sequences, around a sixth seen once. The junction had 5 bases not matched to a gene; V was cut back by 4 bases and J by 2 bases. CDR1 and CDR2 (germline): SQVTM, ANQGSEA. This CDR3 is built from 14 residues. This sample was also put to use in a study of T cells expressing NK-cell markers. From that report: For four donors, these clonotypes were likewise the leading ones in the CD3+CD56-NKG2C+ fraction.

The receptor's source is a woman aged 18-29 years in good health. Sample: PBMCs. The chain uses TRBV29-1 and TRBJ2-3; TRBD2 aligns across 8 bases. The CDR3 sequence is CSVGRGGVTDTQYF. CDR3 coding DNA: TGCAGCGTTGGACGGGGGGGCGTCACAGATACGCAGTATTTT.